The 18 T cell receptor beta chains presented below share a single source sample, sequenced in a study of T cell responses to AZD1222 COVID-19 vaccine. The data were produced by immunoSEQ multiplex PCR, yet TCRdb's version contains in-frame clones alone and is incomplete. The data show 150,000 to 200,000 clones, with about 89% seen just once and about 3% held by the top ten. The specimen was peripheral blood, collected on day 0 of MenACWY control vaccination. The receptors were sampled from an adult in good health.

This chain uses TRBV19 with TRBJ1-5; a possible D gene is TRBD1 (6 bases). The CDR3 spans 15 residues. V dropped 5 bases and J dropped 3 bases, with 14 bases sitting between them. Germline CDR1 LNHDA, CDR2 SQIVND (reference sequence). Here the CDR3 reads CASSLGGGTNQPQHF. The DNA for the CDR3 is TGTGCCAGTAGTCTCGGGGGGGGCACCAATCAGCCCCAGCATTTT.

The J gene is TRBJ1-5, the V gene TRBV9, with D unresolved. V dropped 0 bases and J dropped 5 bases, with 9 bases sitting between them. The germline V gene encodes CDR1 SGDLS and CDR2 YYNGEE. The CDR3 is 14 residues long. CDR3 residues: CASSVAGIDQPQHF. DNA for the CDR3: TGTGCCAGCAGCGTAGCGGGGATAGATCAGCCCCAGCATTTT.

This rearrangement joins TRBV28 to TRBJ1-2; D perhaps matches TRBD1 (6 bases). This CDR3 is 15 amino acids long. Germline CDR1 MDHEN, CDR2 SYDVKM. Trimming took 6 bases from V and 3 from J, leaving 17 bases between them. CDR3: CASRWGGRSHYGYTF. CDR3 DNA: TGTGCCAGCAGGTGGGGGGGGCGGTCCCACTATGGCTACACCTTC.

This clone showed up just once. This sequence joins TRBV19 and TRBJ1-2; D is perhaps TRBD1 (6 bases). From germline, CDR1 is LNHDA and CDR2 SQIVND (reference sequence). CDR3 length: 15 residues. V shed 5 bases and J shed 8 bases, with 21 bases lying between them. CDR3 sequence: CASSRIPIIRGGYTF. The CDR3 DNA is TGTGCCAGTAGTCGAATTCCAATTATCAGGGGAGGCTACACCTTC.

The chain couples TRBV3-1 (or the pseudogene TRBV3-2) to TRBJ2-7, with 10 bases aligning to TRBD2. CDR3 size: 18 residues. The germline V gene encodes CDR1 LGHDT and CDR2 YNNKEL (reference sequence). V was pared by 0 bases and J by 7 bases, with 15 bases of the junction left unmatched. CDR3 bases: TGTGCCAGCAGCCAAGATCTTAGCGGGAGGCATTATTTTTTTGAGCAGTACTTC. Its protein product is CASSQDLSGRHYFFEQYF.

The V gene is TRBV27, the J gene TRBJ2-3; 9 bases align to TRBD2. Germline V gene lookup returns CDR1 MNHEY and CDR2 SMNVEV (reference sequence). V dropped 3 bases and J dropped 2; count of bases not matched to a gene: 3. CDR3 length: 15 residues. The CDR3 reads CASSFLAGLTDTQYF. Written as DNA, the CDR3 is TGTGCCAGCAGTTTTCTAGCGGGACTCACAGATACGCAGTATTTT.

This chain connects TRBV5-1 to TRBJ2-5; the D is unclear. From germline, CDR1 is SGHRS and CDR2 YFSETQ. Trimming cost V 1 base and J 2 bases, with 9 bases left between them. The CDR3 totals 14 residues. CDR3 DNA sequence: TGCGCCAGCAGCTTGACGGCACCTCAAGAGACCCAGTACTTC. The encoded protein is CASSLTAPQETQYF.

CDR3 in DNA: TGTGCCAGCAGTTTACAGGGGGCGCGTGCTTTCTTT. The encoded protein is CASSLQGARAFF. The chain couples TRBV28 to TRBJ1-1; 8 positions agree with TRBD1. Germline-derived CDR1 and CDR2 are MDHEN and SYDVKM. This CDR3 spans 12 amino acids. V shed 2 bases, J shed 11 bases, and the junction held 4 bases outside the gene matches.

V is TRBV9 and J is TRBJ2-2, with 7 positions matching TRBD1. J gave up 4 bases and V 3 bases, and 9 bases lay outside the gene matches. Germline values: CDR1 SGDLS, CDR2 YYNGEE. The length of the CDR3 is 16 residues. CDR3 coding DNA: TGTGCCAGCAGCGCCCTGGCAGGGGGTCGCACCGGGGAGCTGTTTTTT. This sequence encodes CASSALAGGRTGELFF.

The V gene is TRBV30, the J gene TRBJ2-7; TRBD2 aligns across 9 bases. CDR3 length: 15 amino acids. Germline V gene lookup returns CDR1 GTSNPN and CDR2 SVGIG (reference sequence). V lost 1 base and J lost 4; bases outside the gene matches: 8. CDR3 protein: CAWSGGLASRYEQYF. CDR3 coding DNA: TGTGCCTGGAGTGGGGGACTAGCTTCGAGGTACGAGCAGTACTTC.

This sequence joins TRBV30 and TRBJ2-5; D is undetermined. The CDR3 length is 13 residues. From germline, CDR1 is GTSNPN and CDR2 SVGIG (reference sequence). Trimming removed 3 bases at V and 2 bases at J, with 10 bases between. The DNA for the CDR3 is TGTGCCTGGAGCAGACAAAGACAAGAGACCCAGTACTTC. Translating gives CAWSRQRQETQYF.

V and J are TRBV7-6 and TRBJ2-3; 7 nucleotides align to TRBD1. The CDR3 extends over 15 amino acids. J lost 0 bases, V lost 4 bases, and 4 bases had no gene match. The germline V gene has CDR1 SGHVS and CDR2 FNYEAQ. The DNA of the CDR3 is TGTGCCAGCAGCTGGGGACAGCTAAGCACAGATACGCAGTATTTT. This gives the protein CASSWGQLSTDTQYF.

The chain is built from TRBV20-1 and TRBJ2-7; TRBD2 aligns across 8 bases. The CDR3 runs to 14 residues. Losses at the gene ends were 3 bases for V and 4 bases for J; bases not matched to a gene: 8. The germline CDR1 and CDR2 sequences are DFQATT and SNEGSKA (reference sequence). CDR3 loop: CSASRSSGFYEQYF. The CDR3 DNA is TGCAGTGCTAGTCGGTCTAGCGGGTTTTACGAGCAGTACTTC.

The CDR3 bases are TGTGCCAGCAGCATCGGGGCGGGAGCCGCTCCCGAGCAGTACTTC. Amino acids: CASSIGAGAAPEQYF. The chain uses TRBV7-9 and TRBJ2-7; 7 nucleotides align to TRBD2. The CDR3 consists of 15 residues. The junction had 13 bases not matched to a gene; V was cut back by 5 bases and J by 6 bases. The V gene's germline CDR1 is SEHNR and CDR2 FQNEAQ (reference sequence).

The CDR3 sequence: CASSLVQLGEKLFF. CDR3 nucleotides: TGTGCCAGCAGCTTGGTTCAGCTGGGTGAAAAACTGTTTTTT. This rearrangement joins TRBV5-8 to TRBJ1-4; unclear D gene. V lost 0 bases, J lost 7 bases, and 10 bases lay in between. Germline V gene data show CDR1 as SGHTS and CDR2 as YDEGEE. CDR3 length equals 14 residues.

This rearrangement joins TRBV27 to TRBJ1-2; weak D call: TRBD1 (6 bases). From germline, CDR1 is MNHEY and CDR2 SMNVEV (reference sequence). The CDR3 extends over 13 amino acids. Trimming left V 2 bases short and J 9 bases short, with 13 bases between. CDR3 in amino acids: CASSLGPRGSYTF. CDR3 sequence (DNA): TGTGCCAGCAGTTTAGGCCCCAGGGGAAGCTACACCTTC.

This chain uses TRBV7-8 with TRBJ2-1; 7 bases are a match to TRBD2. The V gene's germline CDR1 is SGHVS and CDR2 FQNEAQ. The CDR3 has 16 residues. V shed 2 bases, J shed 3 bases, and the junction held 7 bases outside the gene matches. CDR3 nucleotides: TGTGCCAGCAGCTTATGGGGAGGCGGGGGCTACAATGAGCAGTTCTTC. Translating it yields CASSLWGGGGYNEQFF.

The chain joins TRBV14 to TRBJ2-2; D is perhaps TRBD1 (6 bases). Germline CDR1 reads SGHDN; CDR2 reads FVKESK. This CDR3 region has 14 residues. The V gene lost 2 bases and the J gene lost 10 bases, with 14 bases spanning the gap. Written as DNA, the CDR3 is TGTGCCAGCAGCCAAAGACAGGCAGGGGCGGAGCTGTTTTTT. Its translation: CASSQRQAGAELFF.